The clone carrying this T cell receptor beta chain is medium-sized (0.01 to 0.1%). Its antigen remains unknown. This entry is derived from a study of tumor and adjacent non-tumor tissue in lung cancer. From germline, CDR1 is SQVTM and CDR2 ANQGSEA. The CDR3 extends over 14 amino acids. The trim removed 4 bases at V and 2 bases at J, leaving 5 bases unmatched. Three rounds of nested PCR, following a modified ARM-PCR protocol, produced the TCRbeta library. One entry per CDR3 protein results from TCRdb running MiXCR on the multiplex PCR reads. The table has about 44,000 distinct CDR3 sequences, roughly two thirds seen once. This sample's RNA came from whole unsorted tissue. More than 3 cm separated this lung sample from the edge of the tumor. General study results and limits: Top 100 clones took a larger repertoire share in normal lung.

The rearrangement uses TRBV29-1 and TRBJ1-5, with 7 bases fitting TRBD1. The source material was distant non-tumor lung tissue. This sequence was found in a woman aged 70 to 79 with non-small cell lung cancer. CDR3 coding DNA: TGCAGCGTTGCCCCCGGACAGGGCAATCAGCCCCAGCATTTT. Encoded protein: CSVAPGQGNQPQHF. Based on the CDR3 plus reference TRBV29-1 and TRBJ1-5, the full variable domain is SAVISQKPSRDICQRGTSLTIQCQVDSQVTMMFWYRQQPGQSLTLIATANQGSEATYESGFVIDKFPISRPNLTFSTLTVSNMSPEDSSIYLCSVAPGQGNQPQHFGDGTRLSIL.